These T cell receptor beta chains were read from a single sample in a study of cytomegalovirus exposure and HLA in healthy donors. The method was immunoSEQ multiplex PCR; TCRdb's version includes in-frame clones alone and lacks a portion of them. The sample consists of approximately 61,000 clones, 70% to 80% of them appearing once. The sequencing input was PBMCs. All receptors derive from a man aged 50 to 59 in good health and CMV-seropositive. Each CDR3 is given with its conserved first and last residue. Each record gives: D gene, clone size, J gene, V gene, CDR3 protein, CDR3 DNA. A D gene is named only where the DNA matches it firmly. Where a row states a size, it is once, few, many or the class of an expanded clone; other rows omit it.

- - TRBJ2-1 TRBV19 CASSIEGSYNEQFF TGTGCCAGTAGTATCGAGGGTTCCTACAATGAGCAGTTCTTC
TRBD1 once TRBJ2-3 TRBV9 CASSGGQGDTQYF TGTGCCAGCAGCGGGGGACAGGGGGATACGCAGTATTTT
- - TRBJ2-5 TRBV10-3 CAISDTQETQYF TGTGCCATCAGTGATACCCAGGAGACCCAGTACTTC
- few TRBJ1-4 TRBV6-1 CASTRGLTFEKLFF TGTGCCAGCACTCGAGGCCTTACCTTTGAAAAACTGTTTTTT
TRBD2 - TRBJ2-7 TRBV5-8 CASSLRGGGQARGYEQYF TGTGCCAGCAGCTTACGTGGGGGGGGTCAGGCTAGAGGCTACGAGCAGTACTTC
TRBD1 - TRBJ2-7 TRBV7-9 CASSLSGQVSYEQYF TGTGCCAGCAGCTTATCGGGACAGGTCTCCTACGAGCAGTACTTC
- few TRBJ1-5 TRBV2 CASSAEGNSNQPQHF TGTGCCAGCAGTGCCGAGGGAAATAGCAATCAGCCCCAGCATTTT
- - TRBJ1-5 TRBV5-8 CASSLDDWGVNQPQHF TGTGCCAGCAGCTTGGATGATTGGGGCGTCAATCAGCCCCAGCATTTT
- - TRBJ2-7 TRBV7-9 CASRTAGEQYF TGTGCCAGCAGAACAGCTGGCGAGCAGTACTTC
TRBD1 - TRBJ1-4 TRBV18 CASSVDRDGEKLFF TGTGCCAGCTCAGTCGACAGGGACGGTGAAAAACTGTTTTTT
TRBD1 - TRBJ1-2 TRBV25-1 CASSEKQGASNYGYTF TGTGCCAGCAGCGAAAAACAGGGGGCTTCAAACTATGGCTACACCTTC
- - TRBJ2-1 TRBV7-3 CASSRDAYSYNEQFF TGTGCCAGCAGCCGCGATGCCTACTCCTACAATGAGCAGTTCTTC
TRBD2 - TRBJ2-1 TRBV9 CASSVDPSGSNEQFF TGTGCCAGCAGCGTAGATCCTAGCGGGAGCAATGAGCAGTTCTTC
- once TRBJ2-6 TRBV27 CASSLRVSGANVLTF TGTGCCAGCAGTTTACGGGTCTCTGGGGCCAACGTCCTGACTTTC
TRBD1 - TRBJ2-2 TRBV6-4 CASSVTGANTGELFF TGTGCCAGCAGTGTAACAGGGGCGAACACCGGGGAGCTGTTTTTT
TRBD1 - TRBJ1-3 TRBV28 CASSTPGTGGNTIYF TGTGCCAGCAGTACTCCCGGGACAGGGGGAAACACCATATATTTT
TRBD2 few TRBJ2-2 TRBV2 CASSEEISGGAPNTGELFF TGTGCCAGCAGTGAAGAGATCAGCGGGGGGGCCCCGAACACCGGGGAGCTGTTTTTT
- - TRBJ1-1 TRBV6-5 CASISVREVMTEAFF TGTGCCAGCATCTCGGTCAGGGAGGTTATGACTGAAGCTTTCTTT
TRBD1 - TRBJ1-5 TRBV18 CASSLAGGREPQHF TGTGCCAGCTCACTGGCAGGGGGCCGGGAGCCCCAGCATTTT
TRBD1 - TRBJ1-2 TRBV10-2 CAAGKGQNFYGYTF TGCGCCGCCGGGAAGGGACAGAACTTCTATGGCTACACCTTC
- - TRBJ2-7 TRBV6-5 CASSYSGSSYEQYF TGTGCCAGCAGTTACTCGGGGAGCTCCTACGAGCAGTACTTC
- - TRBJ1-1 TRBV30 CAWSIPAGNTEAFF TGTGCCTGGAGTATTCCAGCGGGGAACACTGAAGCTTTCTTT
- - TRBJ1-4 TRBV2 CASSDHRTNEKLFF TGTGCCAGCAGTGATCACAGAACAAATGAAAAACTGTTTTTT
TRBD1 - TRBJ1-2 TRBV4-2 CASSATTGSNYGYTF TGTGCCAGCAGCGCCACGACAGGGTCTAACTATGGCTACACCTTC
- - TRBJ1-5 TRBV5-1 CASSRESGPGQPQHF TGCGCCAGCAGCCGAGAATCAGGCCCGGGACAGCCCCAGCATTTT
TRBD1 - TRBJ2-7 TRBV28 CASGSRGTGSYEQYF TGTGCCAGCGGAAGCCGGGGGACAGGCTCCTACGAGCAGTACTTC
TRBD2 - TRBJ2-1 TRBV6-4 CASSDFVAGFNEQFF TGTGCCAGCAGTGACTTTGTAGCGGGGTTCAATGAGCAGTTCTTC
TRBD1 - TRBJ2-5 TRBV9 CASSVDGTGGRKTQYF TGTGCCAGCAGCGTAGATGGGACAGGGGGCAGGAAGACCCAGTACTTC
TRBD2 - TRBJ2-1 TRBV7-3 CASSLLAGAYNEQFF TGTGCCAGCAGCTTACTAGCGGGAGCTTACAATGAGCAGTTCTTC
TRBD1 - TRBJ2-7 TRBV27 CASSSEGQGAWDEQYF TGTGCCAGCAGTTCAGAGGGGCAGGGGGCTTGGGACGAGCAGTACTTC
TRBD1 - TRBJ2-1 TRBV29-1 CSALGQHSYEQFF TGCAGCGCCCTGGGACAGCACTCCTACGAGCAGTTCTTC
TRBD1 - TRBJ1-2 TRBV6-1 CASRQITGEDYGYTF TGTGCCAGCAGACAAATAACAGGGGAGGACTATGGCTACACCTTC